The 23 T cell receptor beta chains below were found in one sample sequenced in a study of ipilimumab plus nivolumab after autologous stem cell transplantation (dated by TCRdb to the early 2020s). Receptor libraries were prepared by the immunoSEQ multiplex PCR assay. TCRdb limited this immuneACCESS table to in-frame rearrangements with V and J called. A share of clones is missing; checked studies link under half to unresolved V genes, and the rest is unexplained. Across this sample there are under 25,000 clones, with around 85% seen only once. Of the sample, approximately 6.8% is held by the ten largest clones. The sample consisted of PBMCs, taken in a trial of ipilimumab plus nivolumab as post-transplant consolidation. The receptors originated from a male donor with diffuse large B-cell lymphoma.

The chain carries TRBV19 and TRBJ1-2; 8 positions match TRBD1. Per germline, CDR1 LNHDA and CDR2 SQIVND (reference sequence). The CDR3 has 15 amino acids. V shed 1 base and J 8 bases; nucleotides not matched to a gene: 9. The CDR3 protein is CASSIGSSGQGGYTF. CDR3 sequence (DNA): TGTGCCAGTAGTATAGGTTCCTCCGGACAGGGCGGCTACACCTTC.

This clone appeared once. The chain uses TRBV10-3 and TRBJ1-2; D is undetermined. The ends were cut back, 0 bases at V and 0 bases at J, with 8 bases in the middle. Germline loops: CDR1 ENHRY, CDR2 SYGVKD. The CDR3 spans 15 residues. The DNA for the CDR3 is TGTGCCATCAGTGAGTCCGACGGCTCTAACTATGGCTACACCTTC. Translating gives CAISESDGSNYGYTF.

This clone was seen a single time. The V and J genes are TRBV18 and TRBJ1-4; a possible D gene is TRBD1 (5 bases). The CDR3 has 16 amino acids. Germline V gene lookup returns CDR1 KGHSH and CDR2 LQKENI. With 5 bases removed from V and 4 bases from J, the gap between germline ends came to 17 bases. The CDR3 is CASSRLTSRDNEKLFF. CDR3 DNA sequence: TGTGCCAGCTCAAGGTTAACCAGCAGGGATAATGAAAAACTGTTTTTT.

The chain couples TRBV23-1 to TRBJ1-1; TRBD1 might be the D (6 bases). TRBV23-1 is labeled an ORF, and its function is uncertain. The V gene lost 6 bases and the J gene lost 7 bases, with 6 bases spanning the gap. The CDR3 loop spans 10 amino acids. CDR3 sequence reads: CASRGGEAFF. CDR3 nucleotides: TGCGCCAGCAGAGGGGGTGAAGCTTTCTTT.

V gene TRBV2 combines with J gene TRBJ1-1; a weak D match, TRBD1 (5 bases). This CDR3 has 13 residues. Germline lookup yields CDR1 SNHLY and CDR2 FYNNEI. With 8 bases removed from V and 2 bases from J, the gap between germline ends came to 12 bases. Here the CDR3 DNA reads TGTGCCAGCGAGGGACGGTTCAACACTGAAGCTTTCTTT. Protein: CASEGRFNTEAFF.

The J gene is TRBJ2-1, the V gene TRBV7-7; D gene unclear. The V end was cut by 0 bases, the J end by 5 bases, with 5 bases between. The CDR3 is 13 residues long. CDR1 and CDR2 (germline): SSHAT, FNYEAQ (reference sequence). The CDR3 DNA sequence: TGTGCCAGCAGCTTAGCTCGGGACAATGAGCAGTTCTTC. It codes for CASSLARDNEQFF.

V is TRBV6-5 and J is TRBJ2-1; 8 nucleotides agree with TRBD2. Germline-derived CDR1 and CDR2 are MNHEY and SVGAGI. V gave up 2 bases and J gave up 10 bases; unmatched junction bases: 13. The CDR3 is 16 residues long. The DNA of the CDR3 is TGTGCCAGCAGTTACCGGAGGACTAGCCCCCTGGCGGAGCAGTTCTTC. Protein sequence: CASSYRRTSPLAEQFF.

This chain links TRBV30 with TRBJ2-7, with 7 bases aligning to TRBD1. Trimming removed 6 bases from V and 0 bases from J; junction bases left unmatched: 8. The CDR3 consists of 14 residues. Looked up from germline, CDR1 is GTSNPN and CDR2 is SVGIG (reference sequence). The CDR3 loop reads CACRGTVSSYEQYF. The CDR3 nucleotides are TGTGCCTGCAGGGGGACGGTAAGCTCCTACGAGCAGTACTTC.

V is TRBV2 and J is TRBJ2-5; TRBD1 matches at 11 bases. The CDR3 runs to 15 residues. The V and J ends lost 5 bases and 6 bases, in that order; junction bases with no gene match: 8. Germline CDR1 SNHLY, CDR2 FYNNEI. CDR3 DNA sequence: TGTGCCAGCAGTCCAGGGACAGGGGGAAGGAAGACCCAGTACTTC. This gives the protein CASSPGTGGRKTQYF.

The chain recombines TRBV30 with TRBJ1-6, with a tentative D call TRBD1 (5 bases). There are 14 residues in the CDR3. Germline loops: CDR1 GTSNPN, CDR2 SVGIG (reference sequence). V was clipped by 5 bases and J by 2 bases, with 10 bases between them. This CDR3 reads CAWDAGPYNSPLHF. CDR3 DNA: TGTGCCTGGGACGCGGGACCCTATAATTCACCCCTCCACTTT.

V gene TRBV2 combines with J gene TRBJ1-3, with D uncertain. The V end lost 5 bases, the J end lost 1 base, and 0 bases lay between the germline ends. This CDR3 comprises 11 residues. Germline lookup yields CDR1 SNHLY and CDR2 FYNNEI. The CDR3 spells CASSSGNTIYF. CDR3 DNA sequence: TGTGCCAGCAGTTCTGGAAACACCATATATTTT.

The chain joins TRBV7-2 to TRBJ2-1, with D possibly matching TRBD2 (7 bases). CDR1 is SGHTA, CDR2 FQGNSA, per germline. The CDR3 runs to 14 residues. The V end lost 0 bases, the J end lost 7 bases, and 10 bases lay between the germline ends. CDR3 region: CASSLAGGPNEQFF. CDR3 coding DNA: TGTGCCAGCAGCTTAGCGGGGGGGCCTAATGAGCAGTTCTTC.

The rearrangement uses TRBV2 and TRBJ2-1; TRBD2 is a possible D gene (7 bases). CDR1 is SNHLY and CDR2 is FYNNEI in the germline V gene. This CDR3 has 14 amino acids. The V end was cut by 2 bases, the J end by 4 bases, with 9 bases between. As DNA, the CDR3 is TGTGCCAGCAGTGAAAGGGGGGGGTACAATGAGCAGTTCTTC. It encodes CASSERGGYNEQFF.

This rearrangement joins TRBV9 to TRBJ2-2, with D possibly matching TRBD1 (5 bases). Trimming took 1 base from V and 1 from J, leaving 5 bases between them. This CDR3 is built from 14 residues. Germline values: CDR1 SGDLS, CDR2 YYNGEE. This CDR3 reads CASSVQGNTGELFF. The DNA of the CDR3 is TGTGCCAGCAGCGTACAGGGGAACACCGGGGAGCTGTTTTTT.

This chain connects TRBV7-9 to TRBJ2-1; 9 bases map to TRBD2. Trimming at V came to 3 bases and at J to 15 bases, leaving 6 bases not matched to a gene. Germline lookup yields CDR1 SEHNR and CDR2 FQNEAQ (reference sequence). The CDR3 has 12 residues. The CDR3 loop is CASSLRGGLMFF. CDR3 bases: TGTGCCAGCAGCTTGCGGGGGGGCCTTATGTTCTTC.

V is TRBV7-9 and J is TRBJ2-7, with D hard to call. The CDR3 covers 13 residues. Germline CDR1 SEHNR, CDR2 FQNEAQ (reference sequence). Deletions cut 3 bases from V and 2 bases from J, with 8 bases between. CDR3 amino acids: CASSLDAAYEQYF. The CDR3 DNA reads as TGTGCCAGCAGCTTGGATGCGGCCTACGAGCAGTACTTC.

The CDR3 nucleotides are TGTGCCAGCAGCAGAATGGACAGGTACCAAGAGACCCAGTACTTC. Protein: CASSRMDRYQETQYF. The V and J genes are TRBV5-5 and TRBJ2-5, with TRBD1 matching 7 bases. CDR1 is SGHKS, CDR2 YYEKEE, per germline (reference sequence). The CDR3 has 15 amino acids. V gave up 4 bases and J gave up 0 bases; unmatched junction bases: 6.

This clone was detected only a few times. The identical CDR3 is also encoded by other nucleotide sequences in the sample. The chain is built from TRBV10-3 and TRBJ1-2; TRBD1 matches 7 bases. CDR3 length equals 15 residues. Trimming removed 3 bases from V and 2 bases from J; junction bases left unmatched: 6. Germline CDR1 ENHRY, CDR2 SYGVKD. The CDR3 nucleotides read TGTGCCATCAGTGATTCGGGGACAGAGAACTATGGCTACACCTTC. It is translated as CAISDSGTENYGYTF.

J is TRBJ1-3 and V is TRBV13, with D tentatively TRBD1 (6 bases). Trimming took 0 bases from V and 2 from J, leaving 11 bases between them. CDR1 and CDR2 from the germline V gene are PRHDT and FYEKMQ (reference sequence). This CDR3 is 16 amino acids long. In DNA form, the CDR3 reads TGTGCCAGCAGCTTAGGAGCAGGGGCCCCTGGAAACACCATATATTTT. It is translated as CASSLGAGAPGNTIYF.

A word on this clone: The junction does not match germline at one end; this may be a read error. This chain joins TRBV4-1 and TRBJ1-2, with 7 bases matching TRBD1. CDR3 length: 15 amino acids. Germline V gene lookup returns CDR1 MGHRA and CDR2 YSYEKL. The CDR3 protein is CASTQQGIGNYGYTF. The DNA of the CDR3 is TGCGCCAGCACCCAACAGGGGATCGGTAACTATGGCTACACCTTC.

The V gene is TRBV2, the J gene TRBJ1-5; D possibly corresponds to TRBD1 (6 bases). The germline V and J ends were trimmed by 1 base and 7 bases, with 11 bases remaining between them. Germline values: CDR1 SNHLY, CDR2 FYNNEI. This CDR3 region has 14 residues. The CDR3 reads CASSEGGGSQPQHF. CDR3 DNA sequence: TGTGCCAGCAGTGAAGGAGGGGGTAGCCAGCCCCAGCATTTT.

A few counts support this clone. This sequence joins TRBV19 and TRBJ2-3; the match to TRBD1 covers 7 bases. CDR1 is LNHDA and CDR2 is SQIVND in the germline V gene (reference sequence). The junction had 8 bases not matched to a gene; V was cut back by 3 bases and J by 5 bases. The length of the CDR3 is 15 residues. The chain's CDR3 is CASSMSARGLDTQYF. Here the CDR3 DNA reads TGTGCCAGTAGTATGTCCGCCAGGGGGTTAGATACGCAGTATTTT.

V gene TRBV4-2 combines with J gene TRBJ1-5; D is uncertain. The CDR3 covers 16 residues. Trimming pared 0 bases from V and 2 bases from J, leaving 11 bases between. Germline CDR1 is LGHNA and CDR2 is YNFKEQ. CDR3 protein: CASSQDFRVGNQPQHF. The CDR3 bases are TGTGCCAGCAGCCAAGATTTTAGGGTGGGCAATCAGCCCCAGCATTTT.